This section outlines one TCR beta chain sequence together with its context. Its antigen remains unknown. Terminally differentiated effector memory CD45RA+ cells were excluded from the naive CD8 cells, which were CD45RO-negative and positively selected for CCR7. HIV-negative, healthy adults without recent acute infections or vaccinations were the donors. The data derive from a study of shared clonotypes between healthy human individuals. J lost 4 bases, V lost 3 bases, and 14 bases had no gene match. Per the germline V gene, CDR1 is SGDLS and CDR2 is YYNGEE. The CDR3 loop spans 17 amino acids. The study, taken as a whole, reports: It was anticipated that sequencing depth would influence how many clonotypes donors shared.

Sequencing used immunoSEQ multiplex PCR; TCRdb keeps in-frame clones, though not all of them. The sample has under 1 million clones, more than 85% seen once. The sample consisted of naive CD8+ T cells sorted from blood. The sequence was collected from a man aged 25-45 years in good health. The gene calls are TRBV9 and TRBJ2-3; 7 nucleotides match TRBD1. CDR3 sequence (DNA): TGTGCCAGCAGCGCGGGTAAGACAGGGCAAGATTCAGATACGCAGTATTTT. It specifies CASSAGKTGQDSDTQYF.